This paragraph covers one T cell receptor (beta chain) sequence. These data originate in a study of blood T cell repertoires in COVID-19. Original handling: Reference gene primer amplification gave estimated nucleated cell counts. The assay was immunoSEQ multiplex PCR, and TCRdb's table has in-frame clones only and misses some. The DNA was the basis for D and trimming; V, J and clone size are from that table. The data show 320,000 or so clones, 75% to 90% seen once. This CDR3 spans 13 amino acids. V lost 2 bases and J 7 bases, leaving 7 bases between the germline ends. Germline values: CDR1 SGHTS, CDR2 YDEGEE. Two negative PCRs, clearance, or symptom resolution had been documented for recovered Cohort 3 donors.

The sequencing input was PBMCs or T cells enriched from blood (not recorded which). This chain joins TRBV5-8 and TRBJ1-6; D gene unclear. This receptor was obtained from a man younger than 40 who had recovered from COVID-19. CDR3 sequence: CASSFQYNSPLHF. CDR3 DNA sequence: TGTGCCAGCAGCTTTCAGTACAATTCACCCCTCCACTTT.